This passage covers 13 T cell receptor beta chains from one sample sequenced in a study of CD8+ T cells in alopecia areata. RNA was extracted and reverse transcribed into cDNA as the sequencing template. Profiling relied on immunoSEQ multiplex PCR, and the TCRdb table lists in-frame clones only, not all of them. Found here are around 20,000 clones, roughly three fifths of them singletons; the top ten hold 4.5%. In a group of about 5 patients, CD4+ cells were sorted into CD25+CD127- cells. The material sequenced was CD4+ Tregs sorted from blood. The receptors derive from a human donor with alopecia areata.

The V and J genes are TRBV28 and TRBJ2-7; no firm D call. The V and J ends lost 4 bases and 2 bases respectively, with 15 bases between them. Germline V gene data show CDR1 as MDHEN and CDR2 as SYDVKM. The CDR3 sequence is 15 residues long. The CDR3 loop is CASSSNSKPPYEQYF. In DNA, the CDR3 is TGTGCCAGCAGTTCCAACTCAAAACCCCCCTACGAGCAGTACTTC.

The chain recombines TRBV5-1 with TRBJ2-5; 9 positions agree with TRBD1. Looked up from germline, CDR1 is SGHRS and CDR2 is YFSETQ. V shed 2 bases and J 5 bases; nucleotides not matched to a gene: 4. The CDR3 has 14 amino acids. The CDR3 DNA reads as TGCGCCAGCAGCTTAACAGGGGGCAGGGAGACCCAGTACTTC. This encodes CASSLTGGRETQYF.

This clone was detected a few times. This chain uses TRBV10-3 with TRBJ1-1; perhaps TRBD1 as D (5 bases). Germline values: CDR1 ENHRY, CDR2 SYGVKD. The CDR3 is 13 amino acids. V lost 7 bases to trimming and J lost 4 bases, with 13 bases between them. This CDR3 reads CAINAGPGTEAFF. The CDR3 nucleotides are TGTGCCATCAATGCGGGGCCGGGCACTGAAGCTTTCTTT.

This clone was seen a few times. The J gene is TRBJ2-7, the V gene TRBV7-6; no reliable D call. Trimming took off 0 bases at V and 4 bases at J, with 10 bases between the two ends. The germline V gene encodes CDR1 SGHVS and CDR2 FNYEAQ. CDR3 length: 14 residues. In DNA, the CDR3 is TGTGCCAGCAGCTTAGCTGGTTTGGTTTACGAGCAGTACTTC. It specifies CASSLAGLVYEQYF.

The chain has TRBV2 and TRBJ2-1; no firm D call. This CDR3 has 13 amino acids. Trimming took 0 bases from V and 9 from J, leaving 9 bases between them. Germline V gene sequence: CDR1 SNHLY, CDR2 FYNNEI. The CDR3 sequence: CASSEALDFEQFF. The CDR3 DNA follows: TGTGCCAGCAGTGAAGCGCTGGATTTTGAGCAGTTCTTC.

The V and J genes are TRBV9 and TRBJ1-4, with 7 bases aligning to TRBD1. Trimming at V came to 2 bases and at J to 5 bases, leaving 9 bases not matched to a gene. The CDR3 contains 16 residues. Per the germline V gene, CDR1 is SGDLS and CDR2 is YYNGEE. This CDR3 reads CASSVDYGQANEKLFF. In DNA form, the CDR3 reads TGTGCCAGCAGCGTCGATTATGGACAGGCAAATGAAAAACTGTTTTTT. The entire variable domain, with the rest obtained from reference TRBV9 and TRBJ1-4, is as follows: DSGVTQTPKHLITATGQRVTLRCSPRSGDLSVYWYQQSLDQGLQFLIQYYNGEERAKGNILERFSAQQFPDLHSELNLSSLELGDSALYFCASSVDYGQANEKLFFGSGTQLSVL.

CDR3 nucleotide sequence: TGCAGCGTTGAAGATGAAGGCAGGCGTGGTGAAAAACTGTTTTTT. Protein sequence: CSVEDEGRRGEKLFF. The chain couples TRBV29-1 to TRBJ1-4; no clear D gene. The CDR3 covers 15 residues. From germline, CDR1 is SQVTM and CDR2 ANQGSEA. The germline V and J ends were trimmed by 0 bases and 7 bases, with 15 bases remaining between them.

The rearrangement links TRBV30 to TRBJ1-6, with TRBD1 matching 9 bases. With V trimmed by 2 bases and J by 9 bases, 11 bases remained unmatched. Germline CDR1 GTSNPN, CDR2 SVGIG (reference sequence). The CDR3 runs to 16 residues. The CDR3 DNA sequence: TGTGCCTGGAGTAAGACTCTGGGACAGGGCGGTTCACCCCTCCACTTT. It yields the protein CAWSKTLGQGGSPLHF. The whole variable domain, filled in from reference TRBV30 and TRBJ1-6, reads SQTIHQWPATLVQPVGSPLSLECTVEGTSNPNLYWYRQAAGRGLQLLFYSVGIGQISSEVPQNLSASRPQDRQFILSSKKLLLSDSGFYLCAWSKTLGQGGSPLHFGNGTRLTVT.

This clone has more than one count but fewer than ten. The chain has TRBV7-9 and TRBJ2-2, with no clear D. Germline V CDR1 and CDR2: SEHNR, FQNEAQ (reference sequence). Between the trimmed V and J ends, which lost 3 bases and 1 base, there was a span of 6 bases. The CDR3 is 14 residues long. CDR3 sequence reads: CASSLTQNTGELFF. The CDR3 region has the DNA TGTGCCAGCAGCTTGACCCAGAACACCGGGGAGCTGTTTTTT.

The CDR3 reads CSVKFSGGAYEQFF. The CDR3 region has the DNA TGCAGCGTGAAATTTAGCGGGGGGGCTTATGAGCAGTTCTTC. V is TRBV29-1 and J is TRBJ2-1; TRBD2 matches 11 bases. In germline, CDR1 is SQVTM, CDR2 ANQGSEA. The V segment lost 6 bases and the J segment 8 bases; nucleotides outside the gene matches: 9. The CDR3 totals 14 residues.

V and J are TRBV27 and TRBJ1-1; possibly TRBD1 for D (5 bases). Trimming took 1 base from V and 8 from J, leaving 14 bases between them. The CDR3 sequence is 14 residues long. CDR1 and CDR2 (germline): MNHEY, SMNVEV (reference sequence). Here the CDR3 reads CASSLYRGGAEAFF. In DNA, the CDR3 is TGTGCCAGCAGTTTATATCGGGGCGGCGCGGAAGCTTTCTTT.

This chain connects TRBV20-1 to TRBJ2-7; maybe TRBD2 (6 bases). The germline CDR1 and CDR2 sequences are DFQATT and SNEGSKA (reference sequence). The CDR3 runs 11 residues. Trimming pared 6 bases from V and 2 bases from J, leaving 8 bases between. Here the CDR3 DNA reads TGCAGTGCCAGGGAGGCCTACGAGCAGTACTTC. Its translation: CSAREAYEQYF.

Only a few counts were recorded for this clone. The rearrangement joins TRBV9 to TRBJ2-6; D uncertain. The CDR3 sequence is 16 residues long. Per the germline V gene, CDR1 is SGDLS and CDR2 is YYNGEE. V was shortened by 3 bases and J by 0 bases, with 10 bases between the two germline ends. CDR3 loop: CASSGRNSSGANVLTF. The CDR3 coding sequence is TGTGCCAGCAGCGGGCGGAATAGCTCTGGGGCCAACGTCCTGACTTTC.